A selection of T cell receptor beta chains follows, all from one sample in a study of Graves' ophthalmopathy and Graves' hyperthyroidism. TCRdb itself ran the multiplex PCR reads through MiXCR, one entry per CDR3 protein. Of roughly 610,000 distinct CDR3 sequences listed, approximately 22% are singletons. Sequencing was carried out using peripheral blood. Receptors were obtained from a woman aged 18-35 years with stable Graves' hyperthyroidism. Some clones in this sample may be carry-over from other donors' samples. Each CDR3 is given with its conserved first and last residue. Each record gives: J gene, CDR3 length, V gene, clone size, D gene, CDR3 DNA, CDR3 protein. D genes are given only for firm matches. The size entry is marked missing in some rows and otherwise reads once, few, many or a size class.

j_gene: TRBJ2-5
len: 14
v_gene: TRBV7-3
abundance: -
d_gene: TRBD1
CDR3nt: TGTGCCAGCGGCTCCGGGACAGGGCAAGAGACCCAGTACTTC
CDR3aa: CASGSGTGQETQYF

j_gene: TRBJ2-7
len: 16
v_gene: TRBV2
abundance: -
d_gene: -
CDR3nt: TGTGCCAGCAGATCAACCGGGACACGATCTTCCTACGAGCAGTACTTC
CDR3aa: CASRSTGTRSSYEQYF

j_gene: TRBJ1-1
len: 11
v_gene: TRBV10-3
abundance: many
d_gene: -
CDR3nt: TGTGCCATCGGACCGAACACTGAAGCTTTCTTT
CDR3aa: CAIGPNTEAFF

j_gene: TRBJ1-2
len: 13
v_gene: TRBV30
abundance: few
d_gene: -
CDR3nt: TGTGCCTGTGACAGGAGAGCTAACTATGGCTACACCTTC
CDR3aa: CACDRRANYGYTF

j_gene: TRBJ2-7
len: 13
v_gene: TRBV29-1
abundance: many
d_gene: -
CDR3nt: TGCAGCGCTGAGGACAGCAGCTCCTACGAGCAGTACTTC
CDR3aa: CSAEDSSSYEQYF

j_gene: TRBJ1-1
len: 16
v_gene: TRBV27
abundance: many
d_gene: -
CDR3nt: TGTGCCAGCAGGAAAGCGGACAGCTTAATGAACACTGAAGCTTTCTTT
CDR3aa: CASRKADSLMNTEAFF

j_gene: TRBJ2-7
len: 12
v_gene: TRBV6-1
abundance: -
d_gene: -
CDR3nt: TGTGCCTCAGACACAGGATACTACGAGCAGTACTTC
CDR3aa: CASDTGYYEQYF

j_gene: TRBJ1-2
len: 15
v_gene: TRBV18
abundance: -
d_gene: -
CDR3nt: TGTGCCAGCTCACCACAGCAAGGAGCTAACTATGGCTACACCTTC
CDR3aa: CASSPQQGANYGYTF

j_gene: TRBJ2-7
len: 11
v_gene: TRBV28
abundance: -
d_gene: -
CDR3nt: TGTGTCAGCAGTGTACGGTACGAGCAGTACTTC
CDR3aa: CVSSVRYEQYF

j_gene: TRBJ2-7
len: 13
v_gene: TRBV18
abundance: many
d_gene: TRBD1
CDR3nt: TGTGCCAGCTCACGGAACAGGGGCGGCGAGCAGTACTTC
CDR3aa: CASSRNRGGEQYF

j_gene: TRBJ2-7
len: 15
v_gene: TRBV7-6
abundance: many
d_gene: TRBD1
CDR3nt: TGTGCCAGCAGCCAGAGCGGACAGGGTTCCTACGAGCAGTACTTC
CDR3aa: CASSQSGQGSYEQYF

j_gene: TRBJ2-7
len: 13
v_gene: TRBV2
abundance: -
d_gene: TRBD2
CDR3nt: TGTGCCAGCAGCTTTACTAGCGGATACGAGCAGTACTTC
CDR3aa: CASSFTSGYEQYF

j_gene: TRBJ2-5
len: 13
v_gene: TRBV18
abundance: few
d_gene: -
CDR3nt: TGTGCCAGCTCACCACGACAGAAAGAGACCCAGTACTTC
CDR3aa: CASSPRQKETQYF

j_gene: TRBJ2-2
len: 15
v_gene: TRBV20-1
abundance: -
d_gene: -
CDR3nt: TGCAGTGCTAGAGAGAAGGGCTTAAACACCGGGGAGCTGTTTTTT
CDR3aa: CSAREKGLNTGELFF

j_gene: TRBJ1-1
len: 12
v_gene: TRBV20-1
abundance: many
d_gene: TRBD1
CDR3nt: TGCAGTGCTAGCACAGGGGGCGGTGAAGCTTTCTTT
CDR3aa: CSASTGGGEAFF

j_gene: TRBJ2-5
len: 15
v_gene: TRBV9
abundance: many
d_gene: -
CDR3nt: TGTGCCAGCAGCGTAGCTCGGGCAACCCAAGAGACCCAGTACTTC
CDR3aa: CASSVARATQETQYF

j_gene: TRBJ2-7
len: 14
v_gene: TRBV12-5
abundance: many
d_gene: TRBD1
CDR3nt: TGTGCTAGTGGTTCCGGGACAGGGGCCTACGAGCAGTACTTC
CDR3aa: CASGSGTGAYEQYF

j_gene: TRBJ1-1
len: 15
v_gene: TRBV11-2
abundance: many
d_gene: TRBD1
CDR3nt: TGTGCCAGCAGCTTCCGGACAGGGGGTTTTACTGAAGCTTTCTTT
CDR3aa: CASSFRTGGFTEAFF

j_gene: TRBJ2-7
len: 13
v_gene: TRBV20-1
abundance: few
d_gene: -
CDR3nt: TGCAGTGGCGGTACGGGGGTCACCTACGAGCAGTACTTC
CDR3aa: CSGGTGVTYEQYF

j_gene: TRBJ2-6
len: 17
v_gene: TRBV12-3/TRBV12-4
abundance: many
d_gene: -
CDR3nt: TGTGCCAGCAGTCCAGCGCTCCCGAACTCTGGGGCCAACGTCCTGACTTTC
CDR3aa: CASSPALPNSGANVLTF

j_gene: TRBJ2-5
len: 16
v_gene: TRBV11-2
abundance: few
d_gene: -
CDR3nt: TGTGCCAGCAGCTCCGAGGGGGTTCTAGCAGTAAAGACCCAGTACTTC
CDR3aa: CASSSEGVLAVKTQYF

j_gene: TRBJ1-1
len: 15
v_gene: TRBV24-1
abundance: -
d_gene: -
CDR3nt: TGTGCCACCAGTGATTCAGGCCCCCCGCGTACTGAAGCTTTCTTT
CDR3aa: CATSDSGPPRTEAFF

j_gene: TRBJ1-2
len: 17
v_gene: TRBV6-5
abundance: -
d_gene: TRBD1
CDR3nt: TGTGCCAGCAGTTACCTCCCGGGACAGGGGGCGAGTTATGGCTACACCTTC
CDR3aa: CASSYLPGQGASYGYTF

j_gene: TRBJ1-2
len: 14
v_gene: TRBV28
abundance: many
d_gene: TRBD1
CDR3nt: TGTGCCAGCAGTTTATCAGGGGGCGCCAATGGCTACACCTTC
CDR3aa: CASSLSGGANGYTF

j_gene: TRBJ1-1
len: 11
v_gene: TRBV3-1
abundance: many
d_gene: -
CDR3nt: TGTGCCAGCAGCAACTTGAGGTCGGCTTTCTTT
CDR3aa: CASSNLRSAFF

j_gene: TRBJ2-5
len: 16
v_gene: TRBV28
abundance: many
d_gene: -
CDR3nt: TGTGCCAGCAGTGCCTCCGGGCCCTCGGAGGGAGAGACCCAGTACTTC
CDR3aa: CASSASGPSEGETQYF

j_gene: TRBJ1-2
len: 14
v_gene: TRBV28
abundance: -
d_gene: -
CDR3nt: TGTGCCAGCAGTTCCTCACAGTATCCCTATGGCTACACCTTC
CDR3aa: CASSSSQYPYGYTF

j_gene: TRBJ2-5
len: 16
v_gene: TRBV6-1
abundance: many
d_gene: TRBD2
CDR3nt: TGTGCCAGCAGTGGAGGACTAGTCGTTCTCCCAGAGACCCAGTACTTC
CDR3aa: CASSGGLVVLPETQYF

j_gene: TRBJ1-2
len: 14
v_gene: TRBV7-9
abundance: many
d_gene: TRBD1
CDR3nt: TGTGCCAGCAGCTTACAGACAGGGAATTATGGCTACACCTTC
CDR3aa: CASSLQTGNYGYTF

j_gene: TRBJ2-7
len: 15
v_gene: TRBV28
abundance: many
d_gene: -
CDR3nt: TGTGCCAGCAGTCCCCCTTCGTGGGAGGCCTACGAGCAGTACTTC
CDR3aa: CASSPPSWEAYEQYF

j_gene: TRBJ1-1
len: 15
v_gene: TRBV7-9
abundance: -
d_gene: -
CDR3nt: TGTGCCAGCAGCTACAACCGGGCCCTGAACACTGAAGCTTTCTTT
CDR3aa: CASSYNRALNTEAFF